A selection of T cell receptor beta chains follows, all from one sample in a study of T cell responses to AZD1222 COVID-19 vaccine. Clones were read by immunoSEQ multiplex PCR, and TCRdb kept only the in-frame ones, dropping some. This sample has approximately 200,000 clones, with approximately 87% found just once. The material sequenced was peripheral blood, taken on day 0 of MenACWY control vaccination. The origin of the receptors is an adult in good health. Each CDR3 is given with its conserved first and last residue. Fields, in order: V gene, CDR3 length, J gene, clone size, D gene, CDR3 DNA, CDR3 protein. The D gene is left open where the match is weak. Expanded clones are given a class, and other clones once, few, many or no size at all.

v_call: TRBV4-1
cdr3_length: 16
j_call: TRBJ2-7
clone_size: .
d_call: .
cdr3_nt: TGCGCCAGCAGCCAAACGTTTCCGGACGGCTCCTACGAGCAGTACTTC
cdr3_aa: CASSQTFPDGSYEQYF

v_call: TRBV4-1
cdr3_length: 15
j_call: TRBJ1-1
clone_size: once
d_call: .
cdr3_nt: TGCGCCAGCAGCCAGGTCGGGAGTACCAACACTGAAGCTTTCTTT
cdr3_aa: CASSQVGSTNTEAFF

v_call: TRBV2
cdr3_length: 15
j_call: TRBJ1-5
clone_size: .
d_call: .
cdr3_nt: TGTGCCAGCAGTGACGCCGCCTTTAGCAATCAGCCCCAGCATTTT
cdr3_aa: CASSDAAFSNQPQHF

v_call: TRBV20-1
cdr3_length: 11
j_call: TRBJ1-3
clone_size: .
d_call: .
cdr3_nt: TGCAGTGTCAAGATTGGCAACACCATATATTTT
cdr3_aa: CSVKIGNTIYF

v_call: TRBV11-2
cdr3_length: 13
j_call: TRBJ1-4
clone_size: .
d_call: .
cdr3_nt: TGTGCCAGCAGTCCGATGGGAAGTGGTGAACTGTTTTTT
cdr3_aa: CASSPMGSGELFF

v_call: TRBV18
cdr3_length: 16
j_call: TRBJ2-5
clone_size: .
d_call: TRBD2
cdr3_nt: TGTGCCAGCTCACCACCGGTCTTAGCGGGGTCCGAGACCCAGTACTTC
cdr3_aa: CASSPPVLAGSETQYF

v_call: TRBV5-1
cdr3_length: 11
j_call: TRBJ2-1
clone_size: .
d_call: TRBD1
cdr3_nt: TGCGCCAGCAGCATGGACAGGGAGCAGTTCTTC
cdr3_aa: CASSMDREQFF

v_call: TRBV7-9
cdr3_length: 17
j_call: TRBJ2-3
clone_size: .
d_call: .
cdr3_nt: TGTGCCAGCAGCTTAAATATACGGGGCGTGGGCACAGATACGCAGTATTTT
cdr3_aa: CASSLNIRGVGTDTQYF

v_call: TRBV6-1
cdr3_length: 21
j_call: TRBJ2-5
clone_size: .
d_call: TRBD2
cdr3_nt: TGTGCCAGCAGTGAAGCTCCGACTAGCGGGGGGGCTGGGGGCCGCCAAGAGACCCAGTACTTC
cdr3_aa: CASSEAPTSGGAGGRQETQYF

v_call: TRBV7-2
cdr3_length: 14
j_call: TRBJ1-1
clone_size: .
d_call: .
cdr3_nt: TGTGCCAGCAGCTACCCCGCGGTCTACACTGAAGCTTTCTTT
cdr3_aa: CASSYPAVYTEAFF

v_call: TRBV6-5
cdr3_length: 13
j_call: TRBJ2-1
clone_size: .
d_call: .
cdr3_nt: TGTGCCAGCACCCCCGACGACTACAATGAGCAGTTCTTC
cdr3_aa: CASTPDDYNEQFF

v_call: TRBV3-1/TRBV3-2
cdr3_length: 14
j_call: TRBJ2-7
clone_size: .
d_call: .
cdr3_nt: TGTGCCAGCAGCCAAGTGCTCGGATCCTACGAGCAGTACTTC
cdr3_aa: CASSQVLGSYEQYF

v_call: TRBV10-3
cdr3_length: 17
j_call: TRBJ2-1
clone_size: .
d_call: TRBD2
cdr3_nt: TGTGCCATCAGTGAGTCGATTAGGGAGGGGCCCTACAATGAGCAGTTCTTC
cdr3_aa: CAISESIREGPYNEQFF

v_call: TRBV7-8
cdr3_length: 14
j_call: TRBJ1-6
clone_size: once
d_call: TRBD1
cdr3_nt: TGTGCCAGCGGGGATCAAACAGGGGATTCACCCCTCCACTTT
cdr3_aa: CASGDQTGDSPLHF

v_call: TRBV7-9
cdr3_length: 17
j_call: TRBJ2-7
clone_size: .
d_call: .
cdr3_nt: TGTGCCAGCAGCTTAGAGGGGGTTGGGACATACTCCTACGAGCAGTACTTC
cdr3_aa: CASSLEGVGTYSYEQYF

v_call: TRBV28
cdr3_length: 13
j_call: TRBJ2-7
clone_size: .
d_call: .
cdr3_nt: TGTGCCAGCAGTTTAGCTCAATCCCACGAGCAGTACTTC
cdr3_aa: CASSLAQSHEQYF

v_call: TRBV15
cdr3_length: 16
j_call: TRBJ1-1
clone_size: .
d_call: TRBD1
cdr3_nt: TGTGCCACCAGCGGGTTCGGGGACAGGGGGGTCACTGAAGCTTTCTTT
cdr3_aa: CATSGFGDRGVTEAFF

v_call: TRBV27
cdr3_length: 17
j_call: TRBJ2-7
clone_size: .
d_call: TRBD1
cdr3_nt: TGTGCCAGCAGTTCGATTGACAGGGTAGTTGCGACTCGCGAGCAGTACTTC
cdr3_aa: CASSSIDRVVATREQYF

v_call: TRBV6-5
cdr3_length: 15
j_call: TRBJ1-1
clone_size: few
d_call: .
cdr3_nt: TGTGCCAGCAGTCAGCCCTCGTGGGGAGGGACTGAAGCTTTCTTT
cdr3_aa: CASSQPSWGGTEAFF

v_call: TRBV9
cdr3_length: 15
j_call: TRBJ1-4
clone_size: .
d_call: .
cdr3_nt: TGTGCCAGCAGCGTAGGGGCAGTAGATAATGAAAAACTGTTTTTT
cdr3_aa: CASSVGAVDNEKLFF

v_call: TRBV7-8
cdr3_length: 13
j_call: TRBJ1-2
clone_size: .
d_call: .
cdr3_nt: TGTGCCAGCAGCTTAGTTGGGTACGATGGCTACACCTTC
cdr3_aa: CASSLVGYDGYTF

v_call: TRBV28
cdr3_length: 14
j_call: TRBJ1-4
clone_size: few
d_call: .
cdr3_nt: TGTGCCAGCACCGGTCAGGGATGGAATGAAAAACTGTTTTTT
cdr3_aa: CASTGQGWNEKLFF

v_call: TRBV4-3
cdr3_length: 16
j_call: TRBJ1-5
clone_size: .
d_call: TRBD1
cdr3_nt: TGCGCCAGCAGCCAAGGGTGGACAGGGGGAAATCAGCCCCAGCATTTT
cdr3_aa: CASSQGWTGGNQPQHF

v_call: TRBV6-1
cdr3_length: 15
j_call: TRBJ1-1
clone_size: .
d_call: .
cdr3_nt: TGTGCCAGCAGTGAAGGGTACCCGATAGCCCCGGAGGCTTTCTTT
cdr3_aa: CASSEGYPIAPEAFF

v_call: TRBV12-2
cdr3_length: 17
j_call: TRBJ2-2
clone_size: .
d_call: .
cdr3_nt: TGTGCAAGTCGACCGGGACTAGCGGGAGGTCGTACCGGGGAGCTGTTTTTT
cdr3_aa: CASRPGLAGGRTGELFF

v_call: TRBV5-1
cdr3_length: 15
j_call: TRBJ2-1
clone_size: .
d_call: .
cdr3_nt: TGCGCCAGCAGCTTGGCCAGGGGAAGGGACAATGAGCAGTTCTTC
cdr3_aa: CASSLARGRDNEQFF

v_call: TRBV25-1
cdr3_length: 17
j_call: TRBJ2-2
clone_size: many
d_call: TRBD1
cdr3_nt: TGTGCCAGCTATCCAATAATAGGGGACAGGGCCACCGGGGAGCTGTTTTTT
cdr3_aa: CASYPIIGDRATGELFF

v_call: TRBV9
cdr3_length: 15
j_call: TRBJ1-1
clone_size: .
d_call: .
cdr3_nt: TGTGCCAGCAGCGTAGGAGGGGTTATGAACACTGAAGCTTTCTTT
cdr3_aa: CASSVGGVMNTEAFF

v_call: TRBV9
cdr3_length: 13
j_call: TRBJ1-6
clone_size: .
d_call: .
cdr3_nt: TGTGCCAGCAGCTCGGGCCTAAATTCACCCCTCCACTTT
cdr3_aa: CASSSGLNSPLHF

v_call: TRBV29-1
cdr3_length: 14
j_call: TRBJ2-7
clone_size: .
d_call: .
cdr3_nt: TGCAGCGCACAGAGCGCGGCTAGCTCCTACGAGCAGTACTTC
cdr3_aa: CSAQSAASSYEQYF

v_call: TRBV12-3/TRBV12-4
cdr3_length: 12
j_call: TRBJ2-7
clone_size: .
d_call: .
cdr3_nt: TGTGCCAGCAGTAGGGCAGGGAGCGAGCAGTACTTC
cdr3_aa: CASSRAGSEQYF

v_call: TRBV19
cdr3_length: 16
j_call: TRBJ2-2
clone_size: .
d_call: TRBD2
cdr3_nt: TGTGCCAGTAGTATTAGCGGGAGTGGATACACCGGGGAGCTGTTTTTT
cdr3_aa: CASSISGSGYTGELFF

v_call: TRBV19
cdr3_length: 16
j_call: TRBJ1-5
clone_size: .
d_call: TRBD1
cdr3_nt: TGTGCCAGTAGTATTCCCGGACAGGGTGCCCGACAGCCCCAGCATTTT
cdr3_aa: CASSIPGQGARQPQHF

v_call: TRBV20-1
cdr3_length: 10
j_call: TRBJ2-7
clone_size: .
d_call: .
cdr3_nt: TGCAGTGCCCAGAACAGGGAGCAGTACTTC
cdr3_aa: CSAQNREQYF

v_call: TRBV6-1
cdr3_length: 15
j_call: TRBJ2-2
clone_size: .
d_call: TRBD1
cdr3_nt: TGTGCCAGCAGTGAAGGGACAGGGGATTCCGGGGAGCTGTTTTTT
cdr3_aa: CASSEGTGDSGELFF

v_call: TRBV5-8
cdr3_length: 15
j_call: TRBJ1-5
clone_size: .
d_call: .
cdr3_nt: TGTGCCAGCAGCTTAAAGCTGGGGATGAATCAGCCCCAGCATTTT
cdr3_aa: CASSLKLGMNQPQHF

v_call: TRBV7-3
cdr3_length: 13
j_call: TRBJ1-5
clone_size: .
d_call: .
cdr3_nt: TGTGCCAGCAGCTACGATTGGTGTGCGCCCCAGCATTTT
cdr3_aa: CASSYDWCAPQHF

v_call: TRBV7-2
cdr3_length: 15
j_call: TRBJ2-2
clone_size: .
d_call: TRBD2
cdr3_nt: TGTGCCAGCAGCTCGTTACTAGCGGGGGATGGGGAGCTGTTTTTT
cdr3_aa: CASSSLLAGDGELFF

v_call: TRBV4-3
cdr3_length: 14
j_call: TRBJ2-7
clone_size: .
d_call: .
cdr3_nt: TGCGCCAGCAGCCAAGATCGGGGAACCTACGAGCAGTACTTC
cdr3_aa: CASSQDRGTYEQYF

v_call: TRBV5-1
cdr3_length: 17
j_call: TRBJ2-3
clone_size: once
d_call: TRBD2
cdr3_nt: TGCGCCAGCAGCCTGGGACTAGCGGGAGGGTCCACAGATACGCAGTATTTT
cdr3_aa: CASSLGLAGGSTDTQYF

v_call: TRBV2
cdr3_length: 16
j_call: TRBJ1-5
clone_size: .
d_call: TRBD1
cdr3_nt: TGTGCCAGCAGTAGATCCGGGACAGGGAACAATCAGCCCCAGCATTTT
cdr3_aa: CASSRSGTGNNQPQHF

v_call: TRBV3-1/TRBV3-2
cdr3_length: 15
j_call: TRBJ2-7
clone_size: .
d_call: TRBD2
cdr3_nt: TGTGCCAGCAGCCAGACTAGCGGAGATTCCTACGAGCAGTACTTC
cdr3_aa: CASSQTSGDSYEQYF

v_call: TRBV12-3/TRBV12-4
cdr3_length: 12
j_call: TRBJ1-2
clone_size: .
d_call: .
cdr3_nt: TGTGCCAGCAATCGAGGGAACTATGGCTACACCTTC
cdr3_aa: CASNRGNYGYTF

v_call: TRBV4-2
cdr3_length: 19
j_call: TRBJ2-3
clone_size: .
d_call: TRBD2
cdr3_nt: TGTGCCAGCAGCCAAACGCGGGGGACTAGCGGGAGACCCCCAGATACGCAGTATTTT
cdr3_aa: CASSQTRGTSGRPPDTQYF